This T cell receptor (beta chain) stems from a study of STAT3 mutations in large granular lymphocyte leukemia. Background on the study: Roughly half of the longitudinally sequenced T-LGLL patients carried detectable canonical activating STAT3 mutations. 40% of treated T-LGLL patients showed hematologic response to immunosuppression.

Study observations and caveats: Some patients had dominant TCR clones larger than their STAT3 mutant burden. At least one immunodominant TCR beta clonotype appeared in every T-cell large granular lymphocyte leukemia patient.

A few counts support this clone. Its specificity is not known. Data came from immunoSEQ multiplex PCR; TCRdb stores just in-frame clones and leaves some out. The sample holds 2,500 or so clones, approximately 32% seen once. The V gene's germline CDR1 is MNHNY and CDR2 SVGAGI (reference sequence). V lost 7 bases and J 2 bases, leaving 14 bases between the germline ends. The CDR3 contains 14 residues. The rearrangement joins TRBV6-6 to TRBJ1-2; D unresolved. This TCR derives from a human donor with T large granular lymphocyte leukemia. Some clones in this sample may be carry-over from other donors' samples. The sequenced sample was PBMCs. The CDR3 DNA sequence: TGTGCCAGCATCCCCTCTGGACGGAACTATGGCTACACCTTC. Its protein product is CASIPSGRNYGYTF.